A single sample is the source of the 19 T cell receptor beta chains below, sequenced in a study of blood T cell repertoires in COVID-19. The repertoire was sequenced with immunoSEQ multiplex PCR; TCRdb's copy has only in-frame clones and lacks some. The table shows about 310,000 clones, with around 87% occurring only once. Sequenced: peripheral blood. Receptor source: a man aged 50-59 years with active or convalescent COVID-19.

The chain combines TRBV19 with TRBJ1-2, with D possibly TRBD1 on 5 matching bases. Germline lookup yields CDR1 LNHDA and CDR2 SQIVND (reference sequence). The CDR3 runs 14 residues. Trimming cost V 3 bases and J 0 bases, with 8 bases left between them. In nucleotides, the CDR3 is TGTGCCAGTAGTATTGGAGGGGCTAACTATGGCTACACCTTC. Its protein is CASSIGGANYGYTF.

CDR3 region: CASSFSGGSYNEQFF. As DNA, the CDR3 is TGTGCCAGCAGCTTTAGCGGGGGGTCCTACAATGAGCAGTTCTTC. The V gene is TRBV9, the J gene TRBJ2-1; 10 nucleotides match TRBD2. The V gene's germline CDR1 is SGDLS and CDR2 YYNGEE. Trimming took 4 bases from V and 1 from J; bases not matched to a gene: 2. The CDR3 totals 15 residues.

Points on this clone: One junction end disagrees with the germline gene, perhaps due to a read error. The V gene is TRBV15, the J gene TRBJ1-4; 7 bases are shared with TRBD1. Germline V gene lookup returns CDR1 LNHNV and CDR2 YYDKDF (reference sequence). The CDR3 sequence is 15 residues long. CDR3 amino acids: CATSTLQGKGEKLFF. CDR3 DNA: TGTGCCACCAGCACCTTACAGGGGAAGGGTGAAAAGCTGTTTTTT.

The V gene is TRBV30, the J gene TRBJ2-7; a possible D gene is TRBD1 (6 bases). The V gene lost 4 bases and the J gene lost 5 bases, with 15 bases spanning the gap. In germline, CDR1 is GTSNPN, CDR2 SVGIG (reference sequence). This CDR3 spans 13 amino acids. The CDR3 protein is CAWNLRGGHEQYF. The CDR3 bases are TGTGCCTGGAACCTCCGAGGGGGTCACGAGCAGTACTTC.

The rearrangement joins TRBV11-2 to TRBJ1-5; tentative D call: TRBD1 (6 bases). Trimming pared 6 bases from V and 6 bases from J, leaving 18 bases between. There are 15 residues in the CDR3. Germline CDR1 reads SGHAT; CDR2 reads FQNNGV. DNA for the CDR3: TGTGCCAGCAGTCGCCTCCCAGGGGAGGGTCAGCCCCAGCATTTT. It encodes CASSRLPGEGQPQHF.

This clone was counted only a few times. The V gene is TRBV20-1, the J gene TRBJ2-1, with D possibly TRBD1 on 6 matching bases. The CDR3 runs 9 residues. Germline values: CDR1 DFQATT, CDR2 SNEGSKA (reference sequence). The CDR3 nucleotides are TGCATGGTGGGACACGCAGGATTCTTC. Protein product: CMVGHAGFF.

The chain carries TRBV18 and TRBJ1-1, with D hard to call. Germline lookup yields CDR1 KGHSH and CDR2 LQKENI. This CDR3 spans 15 amino acids. V was trimmed by 4 bases and J by 2 bases, leaving 14 bases between them. The CDR3 here is CASSRAGGVNTEAFF. CDR3 coding DNA: TGTGCCAGCTCACGTGCGGGTGGTGTCAACACTGAAGCTTTCTTT. The full variable domain, rest sourced from reference TRBV18 and TRBJ1-1, is NAGVMQNPRHLVRRRGQEARLRCSPMKGHSHVYWYRQLPEEGLKFMVYLQKENIIDESGMPKERFSAEFPKEGPSILRIQQVVRGDSAAYFCASSRAGGVNTEAFFGQGTRLTVV.

The chain links TRBV10-1 to TRBJ2-3; tentatively, D is TRBD2 (6 bases). Germline lookup yields CDR1 WNHNN and CDR2 SYGVQD (reference sequence). V shed 6 bases and J shed 4 bases, with 8 bases lying between them. The CDR3 is 12 residues long. The CDR3 loop reads CASSGTSDTQYF. The CDR3 DNA follows: TGCGCCAGCAGCGGGACTTCAGATACGCAGTATTTT.

This chain connects TRBV12-5 to TRBJ2-3, with TRBD2 matching 13 bases. J was trimmed by 4 bases and V by 4 bases; bases with no gene match: 8. The CDR3 is 17 amino acids. Germline lookup yields CDR1 LGHNT and CDR2 FRNRAP. The CDR3 DNA reads as TGTGCTAGTGGTTCATCCGGACTAGCGGGGGCCCCAGATACGCAGTATTTT. Amino acid sequence: CASGSSGLAGAPDTQYF.

The V call is TRBV6-1, the J call TRBJ1-5; the match to TRBD1 covers 7 bases. The CDR3 runs to 15 residues. Germline CDR1 is MNHNS and CDR2 is SASEGT. The ends lost 2 bases at V and 8 bases at J; junction bases unmatched: 9. CDR3 bases: TGTGCCAGCAGTGAACAGACAGGGTGGATGGAGCCCCAGCATTTT. Its translation is CASSEQTGWMEPQHF.

The chain has TRBV5-1 and TRBJ2-7, with 7 nucleotides matching TRBD1. CDR1 and CDR2 (germline): SGHRS, YFSETQ. The V and J ends lost 0 bases and 2 bases, in that order; junction bases with no gene match: 2. The CDR3 runs 14 residues. For the CDR3, the DNA is TGCGCCAGCAGCTTGGACAGGGGAGCCTACGAGCAGTACTTC. It encodes CASSLDRGAYEQYF.

V and J are TRBV15 and TRBJ2-5, with D possibly matching TRBD2 (5 bases). Trimming took off 0 bases at V and 5 bases at J, with 10 bases between the two ends. This CDR3 is built from 14 residues. Germline assignment: CDR1 LNHNV and CDR2 YYDKDF (reference sequence). The CDR3 loop is CATSRDRGSETQYF. For the CDR3, the DNA is TGTGCCACCAGCAGAGATCGGGGTTCGGAGACCCAGTACTTC.

The CDR3 sequence is CASSLPMTSGHNEQFF. DNA of the CDR3: TGTGCCAGCAGCTTACCCATGACTAGCGGACACAATGAGCAGTTCTTC. The gene calls are TRBV7-9 and TRBJ2-1; 9 nucleotides agree with TRBD2. Germline CDR1 is SEHNR and CDR2 is FQNEAQ (reference sequence). V lost 2 bases and J lost 5; bases outside the gene matches: 7. The CDR3 spans 16 residues.

The V gene is TRBV27, the J gene TRBJ1-6; tentative D call: TRBD1 (6 bases). CDR3 length: 15 amino acids. Germline lookup yields CDR1 MNHEY and CDR2 SMNVEV (reference sequence). Trimming cost V 7 bases and J 5 bases, with 15 bases left between them. CDR3: CASKQDRENNSPLHF. For the CDR3, the DNA is TGTGCCAGCAAACAGGACAGAGAAAATAATTCACCCCTCCACTTT.

The chain couples TRBV11-1 to TRBJ1-6; D is uncertain. This CDR3 is 14 amino acids long. The V end lost 5 bases, the J end lost 2 bases, and 7 bases lay between the germline ends. Germline CDR1 and CDR2: SGHAT and FQDESV (reference sequence). In DNA form, the CDR3 reads TGTGCCAGCAGCCTCCGGGCCTATAATTCACCCCTCCACTTT. This sequence encodes CASSLRAYNSPLHF.

The chain carries TRBV3-1 (or the pseudogene TRBV3-2) and TRBJ1-5, with a tentative D call TRBD1 (5 bases). CDR1 is LGHDT and CDR2 is YNNKEL in the germline V gene (reference sequence). The CDR3 contains 15 residues. The V gene lost 0 bases and the J gene lost 9 bases, with 15 bases spanning the gap. The CDR3 reads CASSQDGLRGPPQHF. The CDR3 DNA follows: TGTGCCAGCAGCCAAGACGGTCTTAGGGGCCCGCCCCAGCATTTT.

The rearrangement uses TRBV14 and TRBJ2-6; 8 bases are a match to TRBD1. This CDR3 comprises 17 residues. The germline CDR1 and CDR2 sequences are SGHDN and FVKESK. V was clipped by 0 bases and J by 0 bases; unmatched bases: 1. CDR3 region: CASSQDRGPSGANVLTF. CDR3 bases: TGTGCCAGCAGCCAAGACAGGGGGCCCTCTGGGGCCAACGTCCTGACTTTC. Combining the CDR3 with reference TRBV14 and TRBJ2-6 gives the whole variable domain EAGVTQFPSHSVIEKGQTVTLRCDPISGHDNLYWYRRVMGKEIKFLLHFVKESKQDESGMPNNRFLAERTGGTYSTLKVQPAELEDSGVYFCASSQDRGPSGANVLTFGAGSRLTVL.

The rearrangement joins TRBV6-5 to TRBJ1-6, with TRBD1 matching over 9 bases. The V and J ends lost 7 bases and 10 bases, in that order; junction bases with no gene match: 8. This CDR3 spans 14 amino acids. Germline V lookup: CDR1 MNHEY, CDR2 SVGAGI. The CDR3 protein is CASTRDRVGSPLHF. The CDR3 DNA reads TGTGCCAGCACCCGGGACAGGGTGGGATCACCCCTCCACTTT.

This rearrangement joins TRBV9 to TRBJ1-2, with no clear D. The ends were cut back, 0 bases at V and 7 bases at J, with 13 bases in the middle. CDR3 size: 14 residues. Germline V gene data show CDR1 as SGDLS and CDR2 as YYNGEE. The CDR3, as DNA: TGTGCCAGCAGCGTAGACCCCCTCCTGAGTGGCTACACCTTC. The encoded protein is CASSVDPLLSGYTF.